This T cell receptor (beta chain) was sequenced for a study of blood T cell repertoires in COVID-19. Whole-study context: From T cells, B-cell-depleted T cells, or PBMCs came the material, which was cDNA or gDNA.

The V gene's germline CDR1 is WSHSY and CDR2 SAAADI. This CDR3 region has 18 residues. J lost 5 bases, V lost 6 bases, and 9 bases had no gene match. Profiled with immunoSEQ multiplex PCR; TCRdb holds only in-frame clones, not every one. This sample carries about 150,000 clones, under 85% of them seen once, and the ten largest clones take over 10%. The receptor was derived from a man between 65 and 79 years old who had recovered from COVID-19. The gene calls are TRBV10-2 and TRBJ2-2, with 16 bases identical to TRBD2. Sequenced: peripheral blood. DNA for the CDR3: TGCGCCAGCAGGACCGGGACTAGCGGGAGGGCCCGGACCGGGGAGCTGTTTTTT. Its protein product is CASRTGTSGRARTGELFF.